This entry lists 5 T cell receptor beta chains sequenced from one sample in a study of T-cell reconstitution after alpha-beta-depleted transplantation in children. A TCRbeta library incorporating unique molecular identifiers was prepared. MiXCR, run by TCRdb on the PCR reads, gives a single entry per CDR3 protein. The sample records some 600,000 distinct CDR3 sequences, 10% to 15% being singletons. This material consisted of PBMCs, mostly from graft donor cells, taken 360 days after TCRalphabeta/CD19-depleted stem cell transplant. Source of these receptors: a male patient between 10 and 17 years old who had a stem cell transplant for acute myeloid leukemia, so the T cells may come from the graft donor.

This clonotype showed up just a few times. The gene calls are TRBV12-3 or TRBV12-4 and TRBJ2-7, with 11 bases lining up with TRBD1. J was trimmed by 2 bases and V by 7 bases; bases with no gene match: 4. The CDR3 consists of 14 residues. The CDR3, as DNA: TGTGCCAGCACCCGGGGACAGGGGGCCTACGAGCAGTACTTC. Translation: CASTRGQGAYEQYF.

This clonotype has more than one count but fewer than ten. The CDR3 nucleotides read TGTGCCAGTCCCACGTTGGCCGAGCAGTACTTC. Translation: CASPTLAEQYF. This chain uses TRBV7-2 with TRBJ2-7; D gene ambiguous. The CDR3 is 11 amino acids. In germline, CDR1 is SGHTA, CDR2 FQGNSA. Deletions cut 9 bases from V and 6 bases from J, with 12 bases between.

CDR3 region: CASLRNSAYNEQFF. The CDR3 DNA reads as TGTGCCAGCCTAAGGAATTCGGCCTACAATGAGCAGTTCTTC. The V and J genes are TRBV7-2 and TRBJ2-1; D not certain. The V and J ends lost 8 bases and 2 bases respectively, with 13 bases between them. Germline-derived CDR1 and CDR2 are SGHTA and FQGNSA. This CDR3 comprises 14 residues.

The rearrangement links TRBV11-2 to TRBJ2-7; D is possibly TRBD2 (5 bases). This CDR3 contains 16 residues. Germline assignment: CDR1 SGHAT and CDR2 FQNNGV. V was pared by 6 bases and J by 1 base, with 19 bases between. The CDR3 is CASRRPAGGPSYEQYF. The CDR3 nucleotides read TGTGCCAGCAGAAGACCAGCAGGAGGCCCATCCTACGAGCAGTACTTC.

The V call is TRBV29-1, the J call TRBJ2-2; weak D call: TRBD2 (6 bases). From germline, CDR1 is SQVTM and CDR2 ANQGSEA. V shed 4 bases and J shed 3 bases, with 9 bases lying between them. The CDR3 sequence is 13 residues long. CDR3 loop: CSVAGLHTGELFF. CDR3 DNA: TGCAGCGTTGCGGGACTTCACACCGGGGAGCTGTTTTTT.